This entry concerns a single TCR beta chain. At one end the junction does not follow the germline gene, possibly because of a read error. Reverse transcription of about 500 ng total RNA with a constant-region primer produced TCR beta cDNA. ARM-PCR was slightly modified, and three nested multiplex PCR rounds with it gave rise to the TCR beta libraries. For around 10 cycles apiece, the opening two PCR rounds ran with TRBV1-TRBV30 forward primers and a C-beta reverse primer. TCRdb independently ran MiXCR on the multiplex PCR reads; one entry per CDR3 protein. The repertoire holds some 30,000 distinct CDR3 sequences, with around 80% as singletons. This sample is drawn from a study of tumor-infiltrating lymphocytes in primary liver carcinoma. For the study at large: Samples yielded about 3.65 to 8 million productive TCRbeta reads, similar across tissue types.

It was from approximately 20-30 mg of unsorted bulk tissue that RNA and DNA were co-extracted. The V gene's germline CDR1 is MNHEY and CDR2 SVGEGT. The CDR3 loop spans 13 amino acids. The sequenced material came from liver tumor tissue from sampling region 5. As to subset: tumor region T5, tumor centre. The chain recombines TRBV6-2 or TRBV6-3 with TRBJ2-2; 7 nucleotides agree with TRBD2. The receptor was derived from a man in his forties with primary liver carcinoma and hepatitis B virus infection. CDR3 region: CASRYFLSGELSF. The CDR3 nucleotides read TGTGCCAGCAGATACTTCTTAAGCGGGGAGTTGTCTTTT.